This paragraph reports one T cell receptor (beta chain). This is likely an artifact of a read error, given a far larger clone one base away. This sample is part of a study of low-dose radiotherapy and immunotherapy resistance in tumors. About the research overall: On an every-two-weeks schedule, patients received intravenous nivolumab 240 mg, along with ipilimumab 1 mg/kg every six weeks. Intravenous cyclophosphamide 200 mg/m2 was given every two weeks, one day before radiation and immunotherapy. Aspirin was taken orally by patients at 300 mg daily for four cycles from cycle 1 day 1.

Time point defined: before trial treatment. First-strand cDNA relied on TRAV- and TRBV-specific primers spanning alpha and beta chains. The authors ran around 19 PCR cycles to amplify TCRs with a constant-region primer and V-primer adapter. TCRdb independently ran MiXCR on the reads; one entry per CDR3 protein. The table records around 69,000 distinct CDR3 sequences, around 30% of them present only once. Between the trimmed V and J ends, which lost 3 bases and 7 bases, there was a span of 13 bases. Germline V CDR1 and CDR2: SGHVS, FNYEAQ. The CDR3 is 13 amino acids. The input for sequencing was PBMCs, taken before treatment. The sequence derives from a female donor with ovarian cancer. The rearrangement uses TRBV7-6 and TRBJ2-7; D is unresolved. The CDR3 nucleotides read TGTGCCAGCAGCTTGGCCAGTTACAATGAGCAGTACTTC. Translation: CASSLASYNEQYF.